This T cell receptor (beta chain) was sequenced for a study of T cells after yellow fever vaccination. The CDR3 runs to 14 residues. Trimming took off 4 bases at V and 5 bases at J, with 15 bases between the two ends. At least ten counts were recorded for this clonotype. What it recognizes is unknown. In TCRdb, the 5' RACE reads were re-called with MiXCR into one record per CDR3 protein. The table lists more than 200,000 distinct CDR3 sequences, roughly 4% of them singletons. Overall study findings and caveats: Though weaker, the secondary response peaked faster, on day 5 versus 15.

Sequences were derived from PBMCs, sampled 15 days after the yellow fever booster vaccination. The chain is built from TRBV12-3 or TRBV12-4 and TRBJ2-7, with a possible D match to TRBD2 (5 bases). This clonotype was obtained from a man aged 18 to 29 who received the YFV17D yellow fever vaccine. CDR3 loop: CASSSMGSSDEQYF. CDR3 DNA sequence: TGTGCCAGCAGTTCTATGGGGAGTTCGGACGAGCAGTACTTC.